This T cell receptor (beta chain) was profiled in a study of CXCR3-negative and CXCR3-positive naive CD8 T cells. Naive CD8+ T cells had a CD45RO-CCR7+CD27+CD95- phenotype. Findings and caveats of the study: Hydrophobicity of TRB CDR3s was greater in CXCR3-positive naive cells than in CXCR3-negative naive cells. Each naive subset displayed comparably high diversity, whereas memory CD8+ cells displayed much lower diversity. Naive CXCR3-negative cells resembled naive CXCR3-positive cells in TRBV-TRBJ usage; memory cells differed.

cDNA libraries for TRB were generated by 5' RACE incorporating UMI labels. TCRdb reprocessed the 5' RACE reads and keeps a single row for each CDR3 protein, giving no DNA. The repertoire table contains 50,000 to 75,000 distinct CDR3 sequences. As for this clonotype: Its specificity is not known.

The sequencing input was naive CXCR3- CD8+ T cells from blood. Described subset: CD45RO-CCR7+CD27+CD95- naive CD8+ T cells lacking CXCR3 (TNR3-). This TCR was recovered from a human donor in good health. Some clones in this sample may be carry-over from other donors' samples.

The CDR3 loop is CSVEYRGRDTEAFF. The chain joins TRBV29-1 to TRBJ1-1; TCRdb proposes TRBD1, but this gene call is untestable without DNA. CDR3 size: 14 residues. CDR1 is SQVTM, CDR2 ANQGSEA, per germline.